Below, 3 T cell receptor beta chains from the same sample are listed, as sequenced in a study of T cells in tumors after PD-1 blockade. TCRdb keeps only in-frame clones here, not all; method: immunoSEQ multiplex PCR. The sample holds approximately 45,000 clones; roughly three quarters are singletons and the top ten take 8.7%. The sequences come from PBMCs, collected before anti-PD-1 therapy. The receptors were sampled from a human donor with advanced basal cell or squamous cell carcinoma (not recorded which).

This chain connects TRBV19 to TRBJ1-6, with D possibly matching TRBD1 (6 bases). Trimming shortened V by 5 bases and J by 3 bases, and 23 bases separated the two germline ends. The CDR3 extends over 19 amino acids. Germline CDR1 LNHDA, CDR2 SQIVND (reference sequence). The CDR3 DNA is TGTGCCAGTAGTCCCAGCGGGGGGTCAGGGGAACGCTATAATTCACCCCTCCACTTT. Translated: CASSPSGGSGERYNSPLHF.

In its sample, this clone was seen a few times. The chain has TRBV11-3 and TRBJ2-1; TRBD2 matches 9 bases. The V gene's germline CDR1 is SGHNT and CDR2 YENEEA. J lost 1 base, V lost 1 base, and 5 bases had no gene match. CDR3 length: 17 amino acids. The CDR3 region is CASSLVLAGVSYNEQFF. The CDR3 coding sequence is TGTGCCAGCAGCTTAGTATTAGCGGGAGTGTCCTACAATGAGCAGTTCTTC.

The chain employs TRBV2 and TRBJ2-5; 9 bases are shared with TRBD1. Germline CDR1 is SNHLY and CDR2 is FYNNEI. With 3 bases clipped from V and 0 bases from J, the junction kept 2 bases outside the gene matches. This CDR3 comprises 15 residues. The CDR3 DNA reads as TGTGCCAGCAGTGATGGGACAGGGTACCAAGAGACCCAGTACTTC. This sequence encodes CASSDGTGYQETQYF. Full variable domain (missing parts from reference TRBV2 and TRBJ2-5): EPEVTQTPSHQVTQMGQEVILRCVPISNHLYFYWYRQILGQKVEFLVSFYNNEISEKSEIFDDQFSVERPDGSNFTLKIRSTKLEDSAMYFCASSDGTGYQETQYFGPGTRLLVL.